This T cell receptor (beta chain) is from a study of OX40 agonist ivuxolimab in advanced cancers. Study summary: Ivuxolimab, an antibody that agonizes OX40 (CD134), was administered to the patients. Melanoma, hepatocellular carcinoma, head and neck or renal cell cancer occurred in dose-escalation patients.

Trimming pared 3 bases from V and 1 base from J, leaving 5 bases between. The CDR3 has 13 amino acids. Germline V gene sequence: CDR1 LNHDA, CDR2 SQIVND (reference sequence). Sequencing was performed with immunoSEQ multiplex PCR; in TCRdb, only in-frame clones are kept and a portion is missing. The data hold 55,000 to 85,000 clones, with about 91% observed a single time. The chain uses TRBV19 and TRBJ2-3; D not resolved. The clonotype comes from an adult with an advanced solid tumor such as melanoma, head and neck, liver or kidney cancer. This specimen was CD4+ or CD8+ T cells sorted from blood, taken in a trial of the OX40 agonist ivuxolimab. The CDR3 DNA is TGTGCCAGTAGTATGACTGGCACAGATACGCAGTATTTT. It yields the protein CASSMTGTDTQYF. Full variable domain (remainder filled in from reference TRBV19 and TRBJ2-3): DGGITQSPKYLFRKEGQNVTLSCEQNLNHDAMYWYRQDPGQGLRLIYYSQIVNDFQKGDIAEGYSVSREKKESFPLTVTSAQKNPTAFYLCASSMTGTDTQYFGPGTRLTVL.